These 29 T cell receptor beta chains were all obtained from the same sample, sequenced in a study of blood T cell repertoires in COVID-19. The table came from immunoSEQ multiplex PCR; TCRdb's copy has only in-frame clones and leaves some out. The table includes 490,000 or so clones, about nine tenths detected once. The sequencing input was PBMCs or T cells enriched from blood (not recorded which). These receptors were taken from a woman aged 60 to 75 who had recovered from COVID-19.

The chain combines TRBV7-2 with TRBJ1-2; a weak D match, TRBD1 (6 bases). The CDR3 has 13 amino acids. Trimming removed 1 base at V and 4 bases at J, with 7 bases between. Germline assignment: CDR1 SGHTA and CDR2 FQGNSA. CDR3: CASSLGRGYGYTF. DNA of the CDR3: TGTGCCAGCAGCTTAGGCAGGGGCTATGGCTACACCTTC.

This chain uses TRBV2 with TRBJ1-2; D ambiguous. The CDR3 spans 16 residues. CDR1 is SNHLY and CDR2 is FYNNEI in the germline V gene. V dropped 5 bases and J dropped 0 bases, with 16 bases sitting between them. CDR3 coding DNA: TGTGCCAGCAGTCCTCAGCTGGGAGCGACTAACTATGGCTACACCTTC. It encodes CASSPQLGATNYGYTF.

The chain is built from TRBV6-5 and TRBJ1-2, with 9 nucleotides matching TRBD1. The CDR3 has 14 residues. Germline V gene lookup returns CDR1 MNHEY and CDR2 SVGAGI. V shed 6 bases and J 4 bases; nucleotides not matched to a gene: 6. CDR3 amino acids: CASSRQGEGYGYTF. CDR3 coding DNA: TGTGCCAGCAGCAGACAGGGGGAGGGCTATGGCTACACCTTC.

This chain connects TRBV3-1 (or the pseudogene TRBV3-2) to TRBJ2-1; TRBD2 matches 11 bases. Germline CDR1 is LGHDT and CDR2 is YNNKEL (reference sequence). J lost 7 bases, V lost 6 bases, and 8 bases had no gene match. This CDR3 is 15 amino acids long. DNA for the CDR3: TGTGCCAGCAGACCTCTAGCGGGGGGTTGGAATGAGCAGTTCTTC. As protein: CASRPLAGGWNEQFF.

The count of this clone is one. The V and J genes are TRBV7-9 and TRBJ1-2; D possibly corresponds to TRBD1 (5 bases). Trimming removed 5 bases at V and 1 base at J, with 14 bases between. The CDR3 contains 15 residues. From germline, CDR1 is SEHNR and CDR2 FQNEAQ (reference sequence). CDR3 loop: CASSPQGTDNYGYTF. Here the CDR3 DNA reads TGTGCCAGCAGCCCCCAGGGAACCGATAACTATGGCTACACCTTC. The full variable domain, completed using reference TRBV7-9 and TRBJ1-2, is DTGVSQNPRHKITKRGQNVTFRCDPISEHNRLYWYRQTLGQGPEFLTYFQNEAQLEKSRLLSDRFSAERPKGSFSTLEIQRTEQGDSAMYLCASSPQGTDNYGYTFGSGTRLTVV.

As to this clone: At the DNA level, this CDR3 is encoded by other sequences in the same sample as well. This chain joins TRBV5-1 and TRBJ2-3, with TRBD2 as a possible D gene (5 bases). The germline V and J ends were trimmed by 4 bases and 0 bases, with 12 bases remaining between them. The germline V gene encodes CDR1 SGHRS and CDR2 YFSETQ. This CDR3 region has 15 residues. CDR3 sequence (DNA): TGCGCCAGCAGCCCTCTGACGGGGAGCACAGATACGCAGTATTTT. Its translation is CASSPLTGSTDTQYF.

V usage is TRBV5-1 and J usage is TRBJ1-3, with 8 positions matching TRBD1. CDR1 and CDR2 from the germline V gene are SGHRS and YFSETQ. This CDR3 spans 12 amino acids. J was trimmed by 7 bases and V by 4 bases; bases with no gene match: 1. The CDR3 DNA reads as TGCGCCAGCAGCCGGGACAGGAACACCATATATTTT. Its protein product is CASSRDRNTIYF.

The chain has TRBV5-1 and TRBJ1-4; 9 bases line up with TRBD1. With 8 bases clipped from V and 6 bases from J, the junction kept 8 bases outside the gene matches. The CDR3 consists of 14 residues. Germline V gives CDR1 SGHRS, CDR2 YFSETQ. The CDR3 loop is CASHRGQGDEKLFF. The CDR3 DNA reads as TGCGCCAGTCACAGGGGACAGGGTGATGAAAAACTGTTTTTT.

The chain links TRBV6-5 to TRBJ1-4; D is ambiguous. V lost 8 bases, J lost 0 bases, and 10 bases lay in between. Germline V lookup: CDR1 MNHEY, CDR2 SVGAGI. This CDR3 has 14 amino acids. CDR3 loop: CASSSGATNEKLFF. The CDR3 bases are TGTGCCAGCTCCAGCGGTGCAACTAATGAAAAACTGTTTTTT.

J is TRBJ1-1 and V is TRBV27, with unresolved D. Germline CDR1 and CDR2: MNHEY and SMNVEV (reference sequence). V was cut by 0 bases and J by 4 bases, with 9 bases left in between. The CDR3 has 14 residues. The CDR3 region is CASSLSGGGTEAFF. The CDR3 region has the DNA TGTGCCAGCAGTTTATCGGGAGGAGGCACTGAAGCTTTCTTT.

This chain joins TRBV3-1 (or the pseudogene TRBV3-2) and TRBJ2-1; D call uncertain. Trimming stripped 7 bases from V and 9 bases from J, with 19 bases between. The CDR3 runs 14 residues. Germline CDR1 reads LGHDT; CDR2 reads YNNKEL (reference sequence). The chain's CDR3 is CASTRQGAPSEQFF. The CDR3 bases are TGTGCCAGCACTCGGCAAGGAGCGCCTTCTGAGCAGTTCTTC.

About this clone: The sample carries other DNA sequences with the same CDR3. J is TRBJ1-1 and V is TRBV5-1; tentative D call: TRBD1 (5 bases). V gave up 4 bases and J gave up 1 base, with 8 bases separating them. Germline assignment: CDR1 SGHRS and CDR2 YFSETQ. The CDR3 is made up of 13 amino acids. The CDR3 sequence is CASSLQGNTEAFF. As DNA, the CDR3 is TGCGCCAGCAGCCTTCAGGGGAACACTGAAGCTTTCTTT.

A few counts support this clone. This chain links TRBV9 with TRBJ2-3, with TRBD1 identical over 7 bases. V was clipped by 0 bases and J by 2 bases; unmatched bases: 3. The CDR3 loop spans 15 amino acids. Germline CDR1 and CDR2: SGDLS and YYNGEE. The CDR3 region is CASSVGGGHTDTQYF. Written as DNA, the CDR3 is TGTGCCAGCAGCGTAGGAGGGGGCCACACAGATACGCAGTATTTT. Supplemented by reference TRBV9 and TRBJ2-3, the full variable domain reads DSGVTQTPKHLITATGQRVTLRCSPRSGDLSVYWYQQSLDQGLQFLIQYYNGEERAKGNILERFSAQQFPDLHSELNLSSLELGDSALYFCASSVGGGHTDTQYFGPGTRLTVL.

The V and J genes are TRBV30 and TRBJ2-7; the D gene is possibly TRBD1 (5 bases). Germline V gene lookup returns CDR1 GTSNPN and CDR2 SVGIG (reference sequence). With 6 bases removed from V and 4 bases from J, the gap between germline ends came to 19 bases. This CDR3 spans 14 amino acids. CDR3 region: CACNVGPRGYEQYV. The CDR3 nucleotides are TGTGCCTGTAACGTAGGGCCTAGGGGATACGAGCAGTACGTC.

The chain employs TRBV18 and TRBJ1-2, with D possibly TRBD1 on 5 matching bases. The V end lost 3 bases, the J end lost 10 bases, and 24 bases lay between the germline ends. The CDR3 has 16 amino acids. Germline CDR1 reads KGHSH; CDR2 reads LQKENI. The CDR3 protein is CASSPNPGESGHAYTF. The DNA for the CDR3 is TGTGCCAGCTCACCCAATCCGGGGGAATCAGGGCACGCCTACACCTTC. The full variable domain, its missing parts supplied by reference TRBV18 and TRBJ1-2, is NAGVMQNPRHLVRRRGQEARLRCSPMKGHSHVYWYRQLPEEGLKFMVYLQKENIIDESGMPKERFSAEFPKEGPSILRIQQVVRGDSAAYFCASSPNPGESGHAYTFGSGTRLTVV.

This clone was seen just once. The chain combines TRBV5-8 with TRBJ2-7; 7 bases are a match to TRBD1. CDR1 is SGHTS, CDR2 YDEGEE, per germline. This CDR3 region has 13 residues. The trim removed 0 bases at V and 7 bases at J, leaving 4 bases unmatched. This chain's CDR3 is CASSLAPTGEQYF. DNA for the CDR3: TGTGCCAGCAGCTTGGCGCCGACAGGGGAGCAGTACTTC.

The chain has TRBV2 and TRBJ1-2; D gene ambiguous. Trimming took off 6 bases at V and 3 bases at J, with 11 bases between the two ends. The germline V gene encodes CDR1 SNHLY and CDR2 FYNNEI. This CDR3 spans 13 amino acids. The CDR3 spells CASSEGIDYGYTF. Written as DNA, the CDR3 is TGTGCCAGCAGCGAGGGTATCGACTATGGCTACACCTTC.

The chain uses TRBV5-4 and TRBJ1-2; the D gene is possibly TRBD1 (5 bases). The V gene's germline CDR1 is SGHNT and CDR2 YYREEE (reference sequence). Trimming shortened V by 0 bases and J by 2 bases, and 11 bases separated the two germline ends. The CDR3 totals 15 residues. CDR3 sequence (DNA): TGTGCCAGCAGCTTGGCCGATCGGGGGAACTATGGCTACACCTTC. As protein: CASSLADRGNYGYTF. Based on the CDR3 plus reference TRBV5-4 and TRBJ1-2, the full variable domain is ETGVTQSPTHLIKTRGQQVTLRCSSQSGHNTVSWYQQALGQGPQFIFQYYREEENGRGNFPPRFSGLQFPNYSSELNVNALELDDSALYLCASSLADRGNYGYTFGSGTRLTVV.

A few counts support this clone. This chain uses TRBV2 with TRBJ2-2; D is unclear. Per the germline V gene, CDR1 is SNHLY and CDR2 is FYNNEI. V was shortened by 4 bases and J by 1 base, with 7 bases between the two germline ends. The CDR3 extends over 14 amino acids. CDR3 region: CASSGYRNTGELFF. DNA of the CDR3: TGTGCCAGCAGTGGTTATAGGAACACCGGGGAGCTGTTTTTT.

The V gene is TRBV5-1, the J gene TRBJ2-1; 7 nucleotides match TRBD1. The length of the CDR3 is 15 residues. The germline CDR1 and CDR2 sequences are SGHRS and YFSETQ. After removal of 4 bases from V and 3 bases from J, the junction contained 7 bases not matched to a gene. In DNA form, the CDR3 reads TGCGCCAGCAGCCGCACCGGGACAGACTACAATGAGCAGTTCTTC. It specifies CASSRTGTDYNEQFF.

The V gene is TRBV11-2, the J gene TRBJ2-7, with a weak D call TRBD1 (5 bases). Trimming took 2 bases from V and 3 from J, leaving 11 bases between them. The germline gives CDR1 SGHAT, CDR2 FQNNGV. This CDR3 has 14 residues. The CDR3 loop reads CASSLSQGVYEQYV. The DNA of the CDR3 is TGTGCCAGCAGCTTAAGCCAAGGGGTCTACGAGCAGTACGTC.

The chain combines TRBV27 with TRBJ1-6; D is perhaps TRBD1 (5 bases). The CDR3 is 13 amino acids. Germline V gene sequence: CDR1 MNHEY, CDR2 SMNVEV (reference sequence). Trimming pared 8 bases from V and 7 bases from J, leaving 12 bases between. CDR3 protein: CASGREENSPLHF. CDR3 bases: TGTGCCAGCGGCAGGGAGGAGAATTCACCCCTCCACTTT.

The chain combines TRBV18 with TRBJ2-6; TRBD2 might be the D (6 bases). V was clipped by 0 bases and J by 1 base, with 16 bases between them. Germline V CDR1 and CDR2: KGHSH, LQKENI. The CDR3 covers 19 residues. The CDR3 reads CASSPPGQGTGSGANVLTF. The CDR3 nucleotides are TGTGCCAGCTCACCACCGGGCCAAGGGACTGGGTCTGGGGCCAACGTCCTGACTTTC.

Concerning this clone: A much larger clone lies a single base off, so this may be a read error. This CDR3 reads CASSPLTGNTEAFF. DNA for the CDR3: TGTGCCAGCAGCCCCCTGACAGGGAACACTGAAGCTTTCTTT. This chain uses TRBV9 with TRBJ1-1, with D possibly TRBD1 on 6 matching bases. With 4 bases removed from V and 1 base from J, the gap between germline ends came to 11 bases. Germline assignment: CDR1 SGDLS and CDR2 YYNGEE. The CDR3 has 14 residues.

The chain employs TRBV1 and TRBJ2-5; the table's D call of TRBD2 was not tested on the DNA. TRBV1 is labeled a pseudogene. The CDR3 extends over 19 amino acids. The CDR3 nucleotides are TGCACCAGCAGCCAGACCCAAATTCCCCGGGGGTATCCCTCAGAGACCCAGTACTTC. It is translated as CTSSQTQIPRGYPSETQYF.

This sequence joins TRBV27 and TRBJ2-3; 9 bases line up with TRBD1. With V trimmed by 5 bases and J by 3 bases, 3 bases remained unmatched. Germline values: CDR1 MNHEY, CDR2 SMNVEV (reference sequence). CDR3 size: 14 residues. The CDR3 coding sequence is TGTGCCAGCAGTCCCGGGACAGGGACAGATACGCAGTATTTT. Its translation is CASSPGTGTDTQYF.

In DNA, the CDR3 is TGTGCCAGCAACGGACAGGCGAACACCGGGGAGCTGTTTTTT. As protein: CASNGQANTGELFF. This chain links TRBV27 with TRBJ2-2; 7 bases are shared with TRBD1. Germline V gives CDR1 MNHEY, CDR2 SMNVEV (reference sequence). The CDR3 totals 14 residues. The junction had 2 bases not matched to a gene; V was cut back by 7 bases and J by 0 bases.

The genes are TRBV21-1 and TRBJ2-7; TRBD1 is the table's D call and was not checked against the DNA. TRBV21-1 is a listed pseudogene. The CDR3 consists of 14 residues. The CDR3 loop is CASSKGAQGSEQYF. CDR3 nucleotide sequence: TGTGCCAGCAGCAAAGGGGCGCAGGGAAGCGAGCAGTACTTC.

The rearrangement links TRBV11-2 to TRBJ2-7, with TRBD1 matching 9 bases. Germline V gives CDR1 SGHAT, CDR2 FQNNGV. J was trimmed by 4 bases and V by 1 base; bases with no gene match: 2. This CDR3 is built from 14 residues. DNA of the CDR3: TGTGCCAGCAGCTTAGGAGGGACAGGGTACGAGCAGTACTTC. This sequence encodes CASSLGGTGYEQYF.